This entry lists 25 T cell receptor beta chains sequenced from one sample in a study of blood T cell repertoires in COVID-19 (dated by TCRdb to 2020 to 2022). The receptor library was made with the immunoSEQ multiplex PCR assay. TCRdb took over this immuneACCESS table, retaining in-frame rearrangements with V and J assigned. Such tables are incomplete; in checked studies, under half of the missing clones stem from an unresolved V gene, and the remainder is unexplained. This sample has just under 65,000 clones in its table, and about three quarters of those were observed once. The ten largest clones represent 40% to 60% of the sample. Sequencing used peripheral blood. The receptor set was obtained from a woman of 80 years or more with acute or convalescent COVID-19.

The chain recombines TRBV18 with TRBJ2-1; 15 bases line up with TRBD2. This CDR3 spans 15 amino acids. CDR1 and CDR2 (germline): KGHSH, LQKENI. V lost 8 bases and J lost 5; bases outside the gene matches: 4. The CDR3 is CASAGLAGGDNEQFF. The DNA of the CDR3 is TGTGCCAGCGCGGGACTAGCGGGAGGAGACAATGAGCAGTTCTTC.

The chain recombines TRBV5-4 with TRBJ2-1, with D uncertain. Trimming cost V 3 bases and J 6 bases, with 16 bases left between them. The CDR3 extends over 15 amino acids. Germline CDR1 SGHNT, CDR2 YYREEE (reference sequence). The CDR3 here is CASSYGSDITNEQFF. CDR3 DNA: TGTGCCAGCAGCTATGGGTCTGACATAACCAATGAGCAGTTCTTC. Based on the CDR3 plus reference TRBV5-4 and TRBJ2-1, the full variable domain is ETGVTQSPTHLIKTRGQQVTLRCSSQSGHNTVSWYQQALGQGPQFIFQYYREEENGRGNFPPRFSGLQFPNYSSELNVNALELDDSALYLCASSYGSDITNEQFFGPGTRLTVL.

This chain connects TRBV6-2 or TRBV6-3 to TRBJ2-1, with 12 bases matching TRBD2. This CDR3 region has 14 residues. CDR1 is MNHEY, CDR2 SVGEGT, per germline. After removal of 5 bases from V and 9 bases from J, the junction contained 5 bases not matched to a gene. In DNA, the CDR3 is TGTGCCAGCAGTACTAGCGGGAGGACGGTTGAGCAGTTCTTC. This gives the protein CASSTSGRTVEQFF.

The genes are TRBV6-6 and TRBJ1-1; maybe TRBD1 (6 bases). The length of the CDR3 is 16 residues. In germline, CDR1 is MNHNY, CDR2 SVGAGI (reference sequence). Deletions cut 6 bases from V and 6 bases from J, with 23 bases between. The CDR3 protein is CASRHPQGSGVSEAFF. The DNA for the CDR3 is TGTGCCAGCAGGCACCCTCAGGGGAGCGGGGTTTCTGAAGCTTTCTTT.

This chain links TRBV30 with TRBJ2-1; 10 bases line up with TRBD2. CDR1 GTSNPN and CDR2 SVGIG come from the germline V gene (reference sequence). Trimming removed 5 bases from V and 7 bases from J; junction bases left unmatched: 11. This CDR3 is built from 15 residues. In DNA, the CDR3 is TGTGCCTGGGCTTCGGGACTAGCGAGTCGGAATGAGCAGTTCTTC. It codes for CAWASGLASRNEQFF. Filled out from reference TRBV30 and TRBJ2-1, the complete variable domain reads SQTIHQWPATLVQPVGSPLSLECTVEGTSNPNLYWYRQAAGRGLQLLFYSVGIGQISSEVPQNLSASRPQDRQFILSSKKLLLSDSGFYLCAWASGLASRNEQFFGPGTRLTVL.

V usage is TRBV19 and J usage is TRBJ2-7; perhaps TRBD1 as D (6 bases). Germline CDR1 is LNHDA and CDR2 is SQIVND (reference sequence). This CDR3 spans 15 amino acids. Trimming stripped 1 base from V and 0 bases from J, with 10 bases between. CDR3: CASSIGGGGSYEQYF. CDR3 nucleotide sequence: TGTGCCAGTAGTATAGGTGGGGGCGGCTCCTACGAGCAGTACTTC.

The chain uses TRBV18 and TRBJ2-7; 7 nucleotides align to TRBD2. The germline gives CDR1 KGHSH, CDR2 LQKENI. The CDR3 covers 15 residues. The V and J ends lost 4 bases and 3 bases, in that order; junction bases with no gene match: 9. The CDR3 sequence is CASSLGDYRNYEQYF. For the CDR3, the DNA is TGTGCCAGCTCACTAGGGGACTACAGGAACTACGAGCAGTACTTC.

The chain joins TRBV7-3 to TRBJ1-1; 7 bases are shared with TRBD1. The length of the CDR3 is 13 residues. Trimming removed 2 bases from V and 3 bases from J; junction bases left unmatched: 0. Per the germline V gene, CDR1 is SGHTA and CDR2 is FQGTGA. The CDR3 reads CASSLQGDTEAFF. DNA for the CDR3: TGTGCCAGCAGCTTACAGGGGGACACTGAAGCTTTCTTT.

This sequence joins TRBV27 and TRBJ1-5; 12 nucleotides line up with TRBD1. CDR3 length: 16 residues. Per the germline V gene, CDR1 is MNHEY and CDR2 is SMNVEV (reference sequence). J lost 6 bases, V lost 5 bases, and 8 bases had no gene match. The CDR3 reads CASSRLGTGGIQPQHF. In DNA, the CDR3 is TGTGCCAGCAGTCGACTAGGGACAGGGGGCATTCAGCCCCAGCATTTT.

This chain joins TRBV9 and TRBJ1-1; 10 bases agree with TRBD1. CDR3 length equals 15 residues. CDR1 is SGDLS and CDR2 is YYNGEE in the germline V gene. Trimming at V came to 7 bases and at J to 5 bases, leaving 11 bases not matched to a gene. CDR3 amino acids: CASQKGQGMGTEAFF. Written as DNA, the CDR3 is TGTGCCAGCCAGAAGGGACAGGGGATGGGGACTGAAGCTTTCTTT. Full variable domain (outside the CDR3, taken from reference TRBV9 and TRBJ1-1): DSGVTQTPKHLITATGQRVTLRCSPRSGDLSVYWYQQSLDQGLQFLIQYYNGEERAKGNILERFSAQQFPDLHSELNLSSLELGDSALYFCASQKGQGMGTEAFFGQGTRLTVV.

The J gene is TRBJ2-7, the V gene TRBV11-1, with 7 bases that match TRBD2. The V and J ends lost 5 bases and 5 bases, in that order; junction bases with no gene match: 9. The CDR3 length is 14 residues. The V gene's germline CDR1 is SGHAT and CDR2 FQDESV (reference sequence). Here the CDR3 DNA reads TGTGCCAGCAGCCCCCGGACTAGGGCGGACGAGCAGTACTTC. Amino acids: CASSPRTRADEQYF.

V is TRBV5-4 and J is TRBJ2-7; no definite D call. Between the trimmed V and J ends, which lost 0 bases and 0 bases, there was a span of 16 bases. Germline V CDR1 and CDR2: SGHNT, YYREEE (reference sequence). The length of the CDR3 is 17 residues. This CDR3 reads CASSLGLGGRSSYEQYF. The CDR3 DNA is TGTGCCAGCAGCTTGGGGCTTGGCGGCCGGAGCTCCTACGAGCAGTACTTC.

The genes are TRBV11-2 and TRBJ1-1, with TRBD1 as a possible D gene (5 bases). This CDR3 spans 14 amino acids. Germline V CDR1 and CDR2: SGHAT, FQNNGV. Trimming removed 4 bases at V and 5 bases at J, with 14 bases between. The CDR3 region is CASSSGGGRTEAFF. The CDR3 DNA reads TGTGCCAGCAGCTCCGGGGGGGGGAGGACTGAAGCTTTCTTT.

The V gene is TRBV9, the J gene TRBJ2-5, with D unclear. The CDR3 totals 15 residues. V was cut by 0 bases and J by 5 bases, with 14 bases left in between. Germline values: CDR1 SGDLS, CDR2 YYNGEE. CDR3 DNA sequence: TGTGCCAGCAGCGTAGGGAGTCGTAGTAGGGAGACCCAGTACTTC. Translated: CASSVGSRSRETQYF.

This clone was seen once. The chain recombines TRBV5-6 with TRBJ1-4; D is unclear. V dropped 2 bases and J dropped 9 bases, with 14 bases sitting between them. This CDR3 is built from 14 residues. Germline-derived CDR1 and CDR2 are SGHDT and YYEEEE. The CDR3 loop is CASSFSWENQKLFF. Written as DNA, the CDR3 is TGTGCCAGCAGCTTCTCTTGGGAGAATCAAAAACTGTTTTTT.

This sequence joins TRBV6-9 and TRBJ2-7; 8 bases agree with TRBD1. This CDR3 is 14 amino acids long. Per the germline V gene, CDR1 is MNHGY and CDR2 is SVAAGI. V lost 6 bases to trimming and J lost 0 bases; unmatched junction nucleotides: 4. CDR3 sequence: CASSQGQDSYEQYF. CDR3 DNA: TGTGCCAGCAGCCAGGGACAGGACTCCTACGAGCAGTACTTC.

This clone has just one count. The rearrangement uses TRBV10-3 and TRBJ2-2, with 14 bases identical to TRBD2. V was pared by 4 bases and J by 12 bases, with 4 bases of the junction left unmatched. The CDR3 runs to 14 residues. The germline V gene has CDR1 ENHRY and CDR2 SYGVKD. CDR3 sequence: CAISAGTSGSKLFF. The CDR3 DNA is TGTGCCATCAGTGCCGGGACTAGCGGGAGTAAGCTGTTTTTT.

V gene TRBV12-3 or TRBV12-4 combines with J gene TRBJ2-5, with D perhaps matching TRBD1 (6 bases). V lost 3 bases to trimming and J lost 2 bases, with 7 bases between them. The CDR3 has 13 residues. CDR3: CASSLGQQETQYF. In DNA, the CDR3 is TGTGCCAGCAGTTTGGGACAACAAGAGACCCAGTACTTC.

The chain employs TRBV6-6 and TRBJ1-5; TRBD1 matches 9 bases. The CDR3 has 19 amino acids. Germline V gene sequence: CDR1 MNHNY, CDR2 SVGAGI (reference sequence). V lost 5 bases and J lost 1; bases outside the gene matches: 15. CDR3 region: CASSLPGTGSAVSNQPQHF. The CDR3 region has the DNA TGTGCCAGCAGTCTCCCCGGGACAGGGTCTGCCGTAAGCAATCAGCCCCAGCATTTT.

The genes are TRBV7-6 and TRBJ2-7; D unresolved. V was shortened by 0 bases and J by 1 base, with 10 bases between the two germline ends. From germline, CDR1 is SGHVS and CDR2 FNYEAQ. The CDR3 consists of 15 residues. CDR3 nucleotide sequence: TGTGCCAGCAGCTTAGCGCCAGACAAATCCTACGAGCAGTACTTC. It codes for CASSLAPDKSYEQYF.

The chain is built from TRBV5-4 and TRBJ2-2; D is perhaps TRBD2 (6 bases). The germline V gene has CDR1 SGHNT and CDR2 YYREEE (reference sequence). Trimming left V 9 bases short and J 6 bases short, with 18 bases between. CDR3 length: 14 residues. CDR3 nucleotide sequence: TGTGCCACCTGGGGCTGGAGGGCGGCCGGGGAGCTGTTTTTT. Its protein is CATWGWRAAGELFF. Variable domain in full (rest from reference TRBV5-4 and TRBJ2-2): ETGVTQSPTHLIKTRGQQVTLRCSSQSGHNTVSWYQQALGQGPQFIFQYYREEENGRGNFPPRFSGLQFPNYSSELNVNALELDDSALYLCATWGWRAAGELFFGEGSRLTVL.

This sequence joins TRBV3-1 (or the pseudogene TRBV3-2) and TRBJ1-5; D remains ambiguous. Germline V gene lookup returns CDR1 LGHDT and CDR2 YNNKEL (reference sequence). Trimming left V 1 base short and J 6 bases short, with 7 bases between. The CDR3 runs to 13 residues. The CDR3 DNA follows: TGTGCCAGCAGCCAAGGTCCGGGTCAGCCCCAGCATTTT. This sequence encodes CASSQGPGQPQHF.

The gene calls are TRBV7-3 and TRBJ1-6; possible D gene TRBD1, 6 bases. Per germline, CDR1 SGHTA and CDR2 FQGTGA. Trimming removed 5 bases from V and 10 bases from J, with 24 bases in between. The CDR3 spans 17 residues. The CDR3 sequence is CASSLFGGREVTSPLHF. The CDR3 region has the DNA TGTGCCAGCAGCCTATTTGGGGGCAGGGAAGTAACCTCACCCCTCCACTTT.

The CDR3 coding sequence is TGTGCCAGCAGTCACCAACAGGGGGGCTCCTACGAGCAGTACTTC. Translated: CASSHQQGGSYEQYF. This chain joins TRBV6-5 and TRBJ2-7; TRBD1 matches 8 bases. Trimming at V came to 5 bases and at J to 0 bases, leaving 6 bases not matched to a gene. CDR3 length equals 15 residues. CDR1 and CDR2 from the germline V gene are MNHEY and SVGAGI.

CDR3 residues: CASSPTGDTEAFF. CDR3 in DNA: TGCGCCAGCAGCCCGACAGGGGACACTGAAGCTTTCTTT. V usage is TRBV5-1 and J usage is TRBJ1-1, with 8 bases aligning to TRBD1. The CDR3 consists of 13 residues. V dropped 4 bases and J dropped 3; count of bases not matched to a gene: 2. CDR1 and CDR2 (germline): SGHRS, YFSETQ.